This T cell receptor beta chain was observed in a study of CD8 T cells in ankylosing spondylitis. TCRdb independently ran MiXCR on the 5' RACE reads; one entry per CDR3 protein. Found here are roughly 230,000 distinct CDR3 sequences, about 11% of them singletons; the top ten hold less than 3%. The sample holds many counts of this clonotype. The sequencing input was blood, either unsorted or a sorted T cell fraction (not recorded which). This TCR derives from a male donor with ankylosing spondylitis or in good health (not recorded which).

Here the CDR3 reads CASSVYRETYNEQFF. CDR3 bases: TGTGCCAGCTCGGTGTATCGGGAGACCTACAATGAGCAGTTCTTC. The chain joins TRBV28 to TRBJ2-1; maybe TRBD2 (6 bases). Trimming took 8 bases from V and 2 from J, leaving 16 bases between them. The CDR3 contains 15 residues. The germline CDR1 and CDR2 sequences are MDHEN and SYDVKM.